Sequencing of this T cell receptor (beta chain) was carried out in a study of shared clonotypes between healthy human individuals. This clone was seen only once. The method was immunoSEQ multiplex PCR; TCRdb's version includes in-frame clones alone and lacks a portion of them. The repertoire includes about 1 million clones, roughly 80% of them detected once, and approximately 1.3% sits in the top ten. The sequence was obtained from a man between 18 and 29 years old in good health. Sequenced input: memory CD4+ T cells sorted from blood. Subset noted: CD45RA-negative fraction.

This CDR3 is CASSRGENYGYTF. For the CDR3, the DNA is TGTGCCAGCAGCCGAGGGGAGAACTATGGCTACACCTTC. The V gene is TRBV9, the J gene TRBJ1-2, with D perhaps TRBD1 (5 bases). Germline V gives CDR1 SGDLS, CDR2 YYNGEE. The CDR3 spans 13 residues. Trimming took 4 bases from V and 2 from J, leaving 9 bases between them.